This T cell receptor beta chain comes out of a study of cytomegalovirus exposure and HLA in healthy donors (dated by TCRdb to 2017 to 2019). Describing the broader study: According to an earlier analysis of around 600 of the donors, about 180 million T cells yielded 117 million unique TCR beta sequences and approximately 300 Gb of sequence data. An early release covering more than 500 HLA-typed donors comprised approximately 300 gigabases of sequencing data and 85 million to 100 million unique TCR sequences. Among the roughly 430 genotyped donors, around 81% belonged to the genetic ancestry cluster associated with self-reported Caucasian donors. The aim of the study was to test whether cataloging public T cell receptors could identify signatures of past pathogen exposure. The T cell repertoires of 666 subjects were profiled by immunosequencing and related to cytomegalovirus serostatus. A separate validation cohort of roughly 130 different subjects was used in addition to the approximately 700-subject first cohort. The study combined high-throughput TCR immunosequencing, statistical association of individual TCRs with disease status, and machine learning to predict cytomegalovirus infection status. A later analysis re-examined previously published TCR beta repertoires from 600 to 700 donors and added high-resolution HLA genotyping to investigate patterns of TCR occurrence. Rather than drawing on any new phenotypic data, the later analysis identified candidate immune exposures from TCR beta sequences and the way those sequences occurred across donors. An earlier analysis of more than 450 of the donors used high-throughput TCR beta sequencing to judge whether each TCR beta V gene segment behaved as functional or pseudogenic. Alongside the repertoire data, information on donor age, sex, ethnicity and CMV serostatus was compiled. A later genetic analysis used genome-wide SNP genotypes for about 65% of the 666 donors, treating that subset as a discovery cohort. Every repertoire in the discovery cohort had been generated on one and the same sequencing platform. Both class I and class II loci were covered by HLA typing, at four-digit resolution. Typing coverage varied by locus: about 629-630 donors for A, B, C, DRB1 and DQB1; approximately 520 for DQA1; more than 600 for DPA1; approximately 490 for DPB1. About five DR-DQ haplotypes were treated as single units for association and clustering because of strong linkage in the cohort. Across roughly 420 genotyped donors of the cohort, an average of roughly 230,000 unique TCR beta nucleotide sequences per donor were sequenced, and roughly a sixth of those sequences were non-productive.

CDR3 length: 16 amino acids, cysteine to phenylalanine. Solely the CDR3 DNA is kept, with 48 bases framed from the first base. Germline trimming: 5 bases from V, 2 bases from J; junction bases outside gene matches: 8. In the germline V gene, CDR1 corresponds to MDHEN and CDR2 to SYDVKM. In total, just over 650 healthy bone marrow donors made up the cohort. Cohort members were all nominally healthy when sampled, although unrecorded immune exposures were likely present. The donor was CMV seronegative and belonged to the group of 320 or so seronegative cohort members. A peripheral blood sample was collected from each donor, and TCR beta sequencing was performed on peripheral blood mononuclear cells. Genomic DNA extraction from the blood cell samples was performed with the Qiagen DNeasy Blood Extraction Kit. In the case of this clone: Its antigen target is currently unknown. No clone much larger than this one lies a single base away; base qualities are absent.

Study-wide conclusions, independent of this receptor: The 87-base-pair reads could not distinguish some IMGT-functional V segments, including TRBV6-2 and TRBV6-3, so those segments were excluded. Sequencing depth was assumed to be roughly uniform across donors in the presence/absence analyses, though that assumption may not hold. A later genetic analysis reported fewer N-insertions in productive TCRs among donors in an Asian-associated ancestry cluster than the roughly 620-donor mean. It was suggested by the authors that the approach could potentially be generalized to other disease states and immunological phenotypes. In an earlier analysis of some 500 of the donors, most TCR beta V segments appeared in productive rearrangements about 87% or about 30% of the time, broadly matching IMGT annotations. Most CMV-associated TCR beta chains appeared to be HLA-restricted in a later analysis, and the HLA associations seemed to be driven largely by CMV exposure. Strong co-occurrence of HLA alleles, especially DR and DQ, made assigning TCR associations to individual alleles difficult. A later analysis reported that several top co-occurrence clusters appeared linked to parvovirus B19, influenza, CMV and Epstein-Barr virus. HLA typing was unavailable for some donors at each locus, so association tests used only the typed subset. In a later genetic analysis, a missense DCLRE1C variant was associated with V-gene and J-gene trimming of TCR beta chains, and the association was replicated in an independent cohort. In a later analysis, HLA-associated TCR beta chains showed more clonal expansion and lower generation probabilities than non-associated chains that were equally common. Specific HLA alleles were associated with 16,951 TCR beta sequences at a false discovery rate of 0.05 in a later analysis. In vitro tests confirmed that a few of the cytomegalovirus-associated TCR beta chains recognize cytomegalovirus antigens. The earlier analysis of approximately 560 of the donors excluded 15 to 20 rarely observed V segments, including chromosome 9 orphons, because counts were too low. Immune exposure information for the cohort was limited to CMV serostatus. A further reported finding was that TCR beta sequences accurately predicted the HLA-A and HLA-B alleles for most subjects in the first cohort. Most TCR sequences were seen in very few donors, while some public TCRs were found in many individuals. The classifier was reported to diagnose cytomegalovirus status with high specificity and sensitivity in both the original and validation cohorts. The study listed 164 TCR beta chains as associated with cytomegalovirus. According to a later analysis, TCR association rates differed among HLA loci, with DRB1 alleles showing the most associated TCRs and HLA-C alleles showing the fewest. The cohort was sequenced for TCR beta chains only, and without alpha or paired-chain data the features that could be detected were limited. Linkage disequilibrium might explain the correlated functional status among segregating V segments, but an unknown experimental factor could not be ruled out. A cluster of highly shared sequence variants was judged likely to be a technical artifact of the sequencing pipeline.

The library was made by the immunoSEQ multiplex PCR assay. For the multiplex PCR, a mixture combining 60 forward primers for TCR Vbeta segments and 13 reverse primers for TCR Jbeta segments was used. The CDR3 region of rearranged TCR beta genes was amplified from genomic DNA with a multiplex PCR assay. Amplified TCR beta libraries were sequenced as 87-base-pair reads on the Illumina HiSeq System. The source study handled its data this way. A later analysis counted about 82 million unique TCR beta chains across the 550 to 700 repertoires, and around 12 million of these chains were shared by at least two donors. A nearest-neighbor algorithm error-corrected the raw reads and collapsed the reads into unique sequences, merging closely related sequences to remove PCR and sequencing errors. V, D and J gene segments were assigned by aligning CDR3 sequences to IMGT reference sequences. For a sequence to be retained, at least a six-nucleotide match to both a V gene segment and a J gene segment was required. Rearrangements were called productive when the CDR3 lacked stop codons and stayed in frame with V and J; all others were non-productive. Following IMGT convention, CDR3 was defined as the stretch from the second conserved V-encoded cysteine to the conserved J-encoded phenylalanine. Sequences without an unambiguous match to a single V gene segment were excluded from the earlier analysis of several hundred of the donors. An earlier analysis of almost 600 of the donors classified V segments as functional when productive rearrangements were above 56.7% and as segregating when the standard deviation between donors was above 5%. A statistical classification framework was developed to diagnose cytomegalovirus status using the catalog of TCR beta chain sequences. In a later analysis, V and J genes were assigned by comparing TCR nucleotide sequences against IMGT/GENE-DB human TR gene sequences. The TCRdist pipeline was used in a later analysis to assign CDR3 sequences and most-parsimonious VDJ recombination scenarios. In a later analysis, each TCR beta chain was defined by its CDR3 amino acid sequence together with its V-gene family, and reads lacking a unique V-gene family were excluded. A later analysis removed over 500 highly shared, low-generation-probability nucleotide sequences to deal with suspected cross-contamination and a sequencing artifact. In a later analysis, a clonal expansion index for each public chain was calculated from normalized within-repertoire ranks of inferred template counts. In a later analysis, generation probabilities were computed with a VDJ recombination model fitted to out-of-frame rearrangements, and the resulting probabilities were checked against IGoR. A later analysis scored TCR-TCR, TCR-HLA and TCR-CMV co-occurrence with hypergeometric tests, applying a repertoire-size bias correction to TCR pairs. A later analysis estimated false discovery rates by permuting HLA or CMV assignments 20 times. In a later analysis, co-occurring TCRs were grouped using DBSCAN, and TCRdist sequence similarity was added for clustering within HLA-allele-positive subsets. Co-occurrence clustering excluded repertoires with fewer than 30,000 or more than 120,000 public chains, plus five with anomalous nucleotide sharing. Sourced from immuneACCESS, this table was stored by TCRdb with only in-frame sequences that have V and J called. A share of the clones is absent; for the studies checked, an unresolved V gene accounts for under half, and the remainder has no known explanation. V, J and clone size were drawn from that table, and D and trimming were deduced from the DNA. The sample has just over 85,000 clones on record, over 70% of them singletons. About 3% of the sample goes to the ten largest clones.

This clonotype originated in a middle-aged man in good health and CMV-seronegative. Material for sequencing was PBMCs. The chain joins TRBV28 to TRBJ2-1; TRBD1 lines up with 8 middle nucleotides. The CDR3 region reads CASSHRTGTTYNEQFF. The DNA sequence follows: TGTGCCAGCAGTCATAGGACAGGGACAACCTACAATGAGCAGTTCTTC.